These 3 T cell receptor beta chains share one sample of origin, sequenced in a study of vaccination effects on CD4 cells after COVID-19. Method: immunoSEQ multiplex PCR; TCRdb's copy keeps in-frame clones and lacks some. The data show over 50,000 clones, with roughly 72% seen just once and roughly 1.2% held by the top ten. No antigen has been assigned to these receptors. With the ViraFEST assay, the study expanded antigen-specific CD4+ T cells using viral peptide pools, then sequenced them. An approximately 10-day culture period preceded the isolation of CD4+ T cells. Either the mRNA-1273 or the BNT162b2 vaccine was given to participants as two doses. The input for sequencing was CD4+ T cells from PBMCs cultured with HCoV-229E spike peptides, taken after COVID-19 vaccination. The origin of the receptors is a human donor who received a COVID-19 vaccine.

The DNA of the CDR3 is TGTGCCCAGAGTGGAGGGTATGGCTACACCTTC. Protein product: CAQSGGYGYTF. This chain joins TRBV30 and TRBJ1-2; D gene ambiguous. The CDR3 runs to 11 residues. V gave up 8 bases and J gave up 5 bases, with 12 bases separating them. Germline lookup yields CDR1 GTSNPN and CDR2 SVGIG (reference sequence).

The genes are TRBV12-3 or TRBV12-4 and TRBJ2-7; a weak D match, TRBD1 (6 bases). V gave up 5 bases and J gave up 8 bases, with 13 bases separating them. The CDR3 spans 12 residues. The CDR3 DNA is TGTGCCAGCAGTCCAGGAACAGGGCAGCAGTACGTC. It yields the protein CASSPGTGQQYV.

The V and J genes are TRBV21-1 and TRBJ2-3. TRBV21-1 is classified as a pseudogene. The CDR3 has 14 residues. The CDR3 loop reads CASSKVAATDTQYF. Written as DNA, the CDR3 is TGTGCCAGCAGCAAAGTGGCAGCCACAGATACGCAGTATTTT.